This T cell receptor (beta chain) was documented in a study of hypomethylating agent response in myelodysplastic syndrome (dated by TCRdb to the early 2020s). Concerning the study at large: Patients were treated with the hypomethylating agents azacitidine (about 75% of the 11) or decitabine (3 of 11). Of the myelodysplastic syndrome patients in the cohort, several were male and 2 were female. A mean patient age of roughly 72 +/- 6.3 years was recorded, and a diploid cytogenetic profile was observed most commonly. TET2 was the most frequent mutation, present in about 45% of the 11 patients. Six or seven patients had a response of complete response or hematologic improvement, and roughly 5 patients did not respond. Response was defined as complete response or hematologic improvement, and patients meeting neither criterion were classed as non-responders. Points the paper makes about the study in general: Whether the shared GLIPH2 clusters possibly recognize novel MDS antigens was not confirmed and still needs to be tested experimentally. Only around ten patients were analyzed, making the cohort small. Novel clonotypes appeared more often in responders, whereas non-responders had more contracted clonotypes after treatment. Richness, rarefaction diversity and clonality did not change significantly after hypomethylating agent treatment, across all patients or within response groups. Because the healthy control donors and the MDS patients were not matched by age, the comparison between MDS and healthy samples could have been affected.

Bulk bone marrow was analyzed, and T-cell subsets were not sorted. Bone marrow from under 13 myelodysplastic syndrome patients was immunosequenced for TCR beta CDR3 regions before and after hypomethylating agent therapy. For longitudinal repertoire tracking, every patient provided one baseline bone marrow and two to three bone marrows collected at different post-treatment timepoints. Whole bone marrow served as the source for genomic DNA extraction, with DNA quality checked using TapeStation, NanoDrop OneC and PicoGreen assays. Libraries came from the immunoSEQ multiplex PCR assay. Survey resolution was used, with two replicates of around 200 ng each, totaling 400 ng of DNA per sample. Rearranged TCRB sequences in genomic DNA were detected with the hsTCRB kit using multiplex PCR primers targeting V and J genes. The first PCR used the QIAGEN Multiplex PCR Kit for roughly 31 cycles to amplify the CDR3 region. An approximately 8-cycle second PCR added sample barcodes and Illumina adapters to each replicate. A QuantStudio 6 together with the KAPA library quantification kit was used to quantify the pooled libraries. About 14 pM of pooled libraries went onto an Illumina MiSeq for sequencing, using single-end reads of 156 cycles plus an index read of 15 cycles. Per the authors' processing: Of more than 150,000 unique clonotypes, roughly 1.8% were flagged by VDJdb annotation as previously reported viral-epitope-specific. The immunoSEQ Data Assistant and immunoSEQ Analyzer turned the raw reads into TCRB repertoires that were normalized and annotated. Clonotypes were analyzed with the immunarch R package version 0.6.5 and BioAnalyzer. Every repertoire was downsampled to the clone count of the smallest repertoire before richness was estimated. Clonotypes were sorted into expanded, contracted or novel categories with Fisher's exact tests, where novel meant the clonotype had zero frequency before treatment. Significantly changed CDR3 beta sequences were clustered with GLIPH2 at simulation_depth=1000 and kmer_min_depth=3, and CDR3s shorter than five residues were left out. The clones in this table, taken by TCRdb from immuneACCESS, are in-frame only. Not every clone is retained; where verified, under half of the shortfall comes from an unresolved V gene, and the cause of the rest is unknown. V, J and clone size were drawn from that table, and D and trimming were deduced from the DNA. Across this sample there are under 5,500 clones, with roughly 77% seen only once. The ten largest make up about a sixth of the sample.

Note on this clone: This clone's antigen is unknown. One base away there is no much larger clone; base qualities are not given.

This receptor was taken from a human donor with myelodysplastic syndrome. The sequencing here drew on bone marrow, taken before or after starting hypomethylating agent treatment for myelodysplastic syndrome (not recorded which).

The CDR3 is CASSGTPQETQYF. The DNA is as follows: TGTGCCAGCAGTGGGACTCCCCAAGAGACCCAGTACTTC. Recombination connected TRBV5-4 to TRBJ2-5; TRBD2 is a possible D gene, resting on 6 matching bases. From a lookup of the germline V gene (reference sequence), CDR1 and CDR2 are SGHNT and YYREEE. Including cysteine and phenylalanine, the CDR3 has 13 amino acids. The DNA shown is the 39-base CDR3, in frame from base 1. V was cut back by 5 bases and J by 1 base, leaving a gap of 9 bases between them.